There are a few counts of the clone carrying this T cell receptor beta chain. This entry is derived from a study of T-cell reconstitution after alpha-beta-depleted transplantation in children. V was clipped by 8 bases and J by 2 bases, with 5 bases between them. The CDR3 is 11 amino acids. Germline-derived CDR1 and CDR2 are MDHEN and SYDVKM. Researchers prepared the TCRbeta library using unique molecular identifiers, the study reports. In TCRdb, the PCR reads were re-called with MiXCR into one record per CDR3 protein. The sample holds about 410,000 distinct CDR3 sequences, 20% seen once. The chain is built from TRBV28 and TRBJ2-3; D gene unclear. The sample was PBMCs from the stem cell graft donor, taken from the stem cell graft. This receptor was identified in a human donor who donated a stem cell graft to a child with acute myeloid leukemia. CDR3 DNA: TGTGCCAGCGTGCACACAGATACGCAGTATTTT. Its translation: CASVHTDTQYF.